This T cell receptor (beta chain) is drawn from a study of shared clonotypes between healthy human individuals. About this clone itself: What it binds is not known.

Germline V gene lookup returns CDR1 MRHNA and CDR2 SNTAGT. CDR3 length equals 15 residues. Germline trimming cut 3 bases from V and 7 bases from J; bases unmatched to any gene: 7. Naive CD8 cells comprised CD45RO-negative, CCR7-positively selected cells, excluding terminally differentiated effector memory CD45RA+ cells. Data came from immunoSEQ multiplex PCR; TCRdb stores just in-frame clones and leaves some out. The data show some 2.1 million clones, roughly 93% seen once. The study's findings and limits: Only blood underwent sampling, and tissue repertoires likely differ.

This TCR derives from a man younger than 35 in good health. Some clones in this sample may be carry-over from other donors' samples. Sequencing was done on a sample of naive CD8+ T cells from PBMCs. The J gene is TRBJ2-1, the V gene TRBV6-4; 9 nucleotides agree with TRBD2. The CDR3 coding sequence is TGTGCCAGCAGTGAGCGGGAGGGCCTGAGGAATGAGCAGTTCTTC. Its translation is CASSEREGLRNEQFF.